Presented here are 28 T cell receptor beta chains from one specimen sequenced in a study of T cells in Graves' hyperthyroidism and ophthalmopathy (dated by TCRdb to between 2018 and 2021). The library was obtained by multiplex PCR. The data were produced on an Illumina HiSeq 2000. The TCR beta CDR3 regions were amplified from the RNA transcripts. The first round of RT-PCR for the TCR CDR3 was performed with the HTBI primer set and the Qiagen OneStep RT-PCR kit. Using fastp at Q25 and MiXCR, TCRdb reprocessed the public reads and kept productive beta chains. Merged by CDR3 protein, the rows form single entries marked with the most common genes and DNA. For this sample there are 37,000 or so distinct CDR3 sequences; around half appear just once. Jointly, the top ten make up roughly a sixth of the sample. Sequenced input: blood. The receptors stem from a man in his forties or fifties with Graves' ophthalmopathy.

This clonotype was recorded many times. The chain links TRBV20-1 to TRBJ1-6; no clear D. The germline V and J ends were trimmed by 0 bases and 0 bases, with 15 bases remaining between them. Germline V gene data show CDR1 as DFQATT and CDR2 as SNEGSKA (reference sequence). The CDR3 sequence is 18 residues long. CDR3 sequence reads: CSARDESGRSSYNSPLHF. Here the CDR3 DNA reads TGCAGTGCTAGAGATGAATCGGGCCGAAGCTCCTATAATTCACCCCTCCACTTT.

This clonotype was counted once. Sequence at one end of the junction differs from germline and may be a read error. The chain uses TRBV20-1 and TRBJ1-2; D call uncertain. The CDR3 spans 14 residues. The germline gives CDR1 DFQATT, CDR2 SNEGSKA (reference sequence). CDR3 residues: CSARDLSGSSNEQF. CDR3 DNA sequence: TGCAGTGCTAGAGATCTCAGCGGGAGTAGCAATGAGCAGTTC.

The chain carries TRBV6-1 and TRBJ1-2, with D maybe TRBD1 (6 bases). The CDR3 has 14 residues. V lost 5 bases to trimming and J lost 2 bases, with 12 bases between them. The germline V gene has CDR1 MNHNS and CDR2 SASEGT. The CDR3 DNA is TGTGCCAGCAGTTTAGTTCAGGGGAACTATGGCTACACCTTC. Translation gives CASSLVQGNYGYTF.

The gene calls are TRBV2 and TRBJ1-5, with a weak D call TRBD1 (5 bases). The CDR3 extends over 13 amino acids. Per the germline V gene, CDR1 is SNHLY and CDR2 is FYNNEI. The V end was cut by 1 base, the J end by 7 bases, with 8 bases between. The CDR3 sequence: CASSEGGRQPQHF. DNA of the CDR3: TGTGCCAGCAGTGAAGGGGGGAGGCAGCCCCAGCATTTT.

The V and J genes are TRBV7-9 and TRBJ1-1, with D tentatively TRBD1 (5 bases). The V and J ends lost 4 bases and 12 bases respectively, with 18 bases between them. Germline loops: CDR1 SEHNR, CDR2 FQNEAQ (reference sequence). This CDR3 contains 13 residues. The CDR3: CASSSRGVVEPFF. The CDR3 DNA is TGTGCCAGCAGCTCCAGAGGGGTCGTCGAACCTTTCTTT.

This clonotype was observed a single time. This sequence joins TRBV20-1 and TRBJ2-1, with D perhaps assigned TRBD1 or TRBD2 (5 bases each). V gave up 3 bases and J gave up 6 bases, with 18 bases separating them. Per the germline V gene, CDR1 is DFQATT and CDR2 is SNEGSKA (reference sequence). CDR3 length: 15 residues. The DNA for the CDR3 is TGCAGTGCTAGGGTAGGGACGTCTGGGATCAATGAGCAGTTCTTC. Protein: CSARVGTSGINEQFF.

This clonotype was counted at least ten times. The J gene is TRBJ1-1, the V gene TRBV20-1; 10 positions match TRBD1. Looked up from germline, CDR1 is DFQATT and CDR2 is SNEGSKA (reference sequence). There are 13 residues in the CDR3. The CDR3 bases are TGCAGCACGACGGACAGGGGGAGCACTGAAGCTTTCTTT. Translated, it gives CSTTDRGSTEAFF.

The chain recombines TRBV25-1 with TRBJ1-2; D unclear. Trimming took off 8 bases at V and 1 base at J, with 14 bases between the two ends. CDR1 and CDR2 from the germline V gene are MGHDK and SYGVNS. The CDR3 spans 14 residues. The CDR3 nucleotides read TGTGCCAGCTCACCACGAGATTTTAACTATGGCTACACCTTC. Protein: CASSPRDFNYGYTF.

The genes are TRBV20-1 and TRBJ1-6; D might be TRBD1 (5 bases). The CDR3 totals 16 residues. Germline-derived CDR1 and CDR2 are DFQATT and SNEGSKA (reference sequence). V lost 6 bases and J lost 10, with 25 bases in between. Here the CDR3 reads CSASRIAGDQRSPLHF. CDR3 nucleotide sequence: TGCAGTGCCAGTAGGATTGCCGGGGACCAGCGATCACCCCTCCACTTT.

This sequence joins TRBV7-3 and TRBJ2-3, with 10 nucleotides matching TRBD2. This CDR3 comprises 17 residues. Germline CDR1 SGHTA, CDR2 FQGTGA. The J segment lost 1 base and the V segment lost 5 bases, leaving 9 bases of the junction unmatched. DNA of the CDR3: TGTGCCAGCAGCCCTATGGCCCTAGCGGGAGGCACAGATACGCAGTATTTT. Amino acid sequence: CASSPMALAGGTDTQYF.

The chain has TRBV20-1 and TRBJ1-2; 9 bases line up with TRBD1. The junction had 10 bases not matched to a gene; V was cut back by 5 bases and J by 6 bases. This CDR3 has 14 residues. Per germline, CDR1 DFQATT and CDR2 SNEGSKA (reference sequence). This chain's CDR3 is CSALISDRGDGYTF. Written as DNA, the CDR3 is TGCAGTGCTCTCATCTCCGACAGGGGGGATGGCTACACCTTC.

This chain links TRBV29-1 with TRBJ1-2; a weak D match, TRBD1 (5 bases). Deletions cut 7 bases from V and 4 bases from J, with 19 bases between. Germline-derived CDR1 and CDR2 are SQVTM and ANQGSEA. The CDR3 totals 14 residues. The CDR3 coding sequence is TGCAGCGCGCAAAGAGGAGGGGAACTCTATGGCTACACCTTC. Translating it yields CSAQRGGELYGYTF. Supplemented by reference TRBV29-1 and TRBJ1-2, the full variable domain reads SAVISQKPSRDICQRGTSLTIQCQVDSQVTMMFWYRQQPGQSLTLIATANQGSEATYESGFVIDKFPISRPNLTFSTLTVSNMSPEDSSIYLCSAQRGGELYGYTFGSGTRLTVV.

The V gene is TRBV2, the J gene TRBJ2-7; D perhaps matches TRBD2 (6 bases). Germline CDR1 and CDR2: SNHLY and FYNNEI. This CDR3 spans 11 amino acids. Trimming left V 8 bases short and J 3 bases short, with 8 bases between. CDR3 in DNA: TGTGCCAGCGGGGGGAACTACGAGCAGTACTTC. Its translation is CASGGNYEQYF.

Judged by abundance, this clonotype is medium-sized. This sequence joins TRBV29-1 and TRBJ2-3; D call uncertain. Trimming took 2 bases from V and 0 from J, leaving 6 bases between them. This CDR3 comprises 13 residues. The germline CDR1 and CDR2 sequences are SQVTM and ANQGSEA. CDR3 sequence (DNA): TGCAGCGTTGAACAGGAGAGCACAGATACGCAGTATTTT. Protein product: CSVEQESTDTQYF.

This clonotype was counted many times. This sequence joins TRBV19 and TRBJ2-7, with D possibly TRBD2 on 6 matching bases. The germline gives CDR1 LNHDA, CDR2 SQIVND (reference sequence). The CDR3 has 13 amino acids. Between the trimmed V and J ends, which lost 7 bases and 6 bases, there was a span of 16 bases. The CDR3 protein is CASTDRGKGEQYF. In nucleotides, the CDR3 is TGTGCCAGTACCGATCGGGGGAAAGGCGAGCAGTACTTC.

The chain joins TRBV2 to TRBJ2-3, with unresolved D. In germline, CDR1 is SNHLY, CDR2 FYNNEI. The V and J ends lost 4 bases and 4 bases respectively, with 9 bases between them. This CDR3 has 13 amino acids. In DNA form, the CDR3 reads TGTGCCAGCAGTGGAGATTACGCAGATACGCAGTATTTT. The encoded protein is CASSGDYADTQYF. The variable domain in full, completed from reference TRBV2 and TRBJ2-3, reads EPEVTQTPSHQVTQMGQEVILRCVPISNHLYFYWYRQILGQKVEFLVSFYNNEISEKSEIFDDQFSVERPDGSNFTLKIRSTKLEDSAMYFCASSGDYADTQYFGPGTRLTVL.

This clonotype was recorded many times. This chain joins TRBV5-5 and TRBJ2-5; no firm D call. Per germline, CDR1 SGHKS and CDR2 YYEKEE (reference sequence). V gave up 2 bases and J gave up 0 bases, with 8 bases separating them. CDR3 length: 14 amino acids. The CDR3 DNA sequence: TGTGCCAGCAGCTTTGGTGCGTACCAAGAGACCCAGTACTTC. Protein product: CASSFGAYQETQYF. The complete variable domain, with remaining parts taken from reference TRBV5-5 and TRBJ2-5, reads DAGVTQSPTHLIKTRGQQVTLRCSPISGHKSVSWYQQVLGQGPQFIFQYYEKEERGRGNFPDRFSARQFPNYSSELNVNALLLGDSALYLCASSFGAYQETQYFGPGTRLLVL.

The chain has TRBV20-1 and TRBJ1-1; 7 nucleotides match TRBD1. From germline, CDR1 is DFQATT and CDR2 SNEGSKA (reference sequence). The length of the CDR3 is 12 residues. Trimming at V came to 6 bases and at J to 3 bases, leaving 4 bases not matched to a gene. The CDR3 spells CSAPGQYTEAFF. The CDR3 coding sequence is TGCAGTGCACCGGGACAGTACACTGAAGCTTTCTTT.

The J gene is TRBJ2-2, the V gene TRBV2; possible D gene TRBD2, 6 bases. V lost 8 bases, J lost 1 base, and 14 bases lay in between. Germline CDR1 and CDR2: SNHLY and FYNNEI. The CDR3 extends over 15 amino acids. The CDR3 spells CASGKGRMNTGELFF. The CDR3 coding sequence is TGTGCCAGCGGGAAGGGGAGGATGAACACCGGGGAGCTGTTTTTT.

This clonotype was seen repeatedly, ten times or more. The chain employs TRBV29-1 and TRBJ1-1; perhaps TRBD1 as D (5 bases). The CDR3 covers 13 residues. V was cut by 7 bases and J by 4 bases, with 16 bases left in between. CDR1 SQVTM and CDR2 ANQGSEA come from the germline V gene. This chain's CDR3 is CSASQGGFTEAFF. The DNA for the CDR3 is TGCAGCGCCTCCCAGGGTGGGTTCACTGAAGCTTTCTTT.

This clonotype was recorded many times. The rearrangement links TRBV20-1 to TRBJ1-5, with D uncertain. V lost 7 bases, J lost 0 bases, and 13 bases lay in between. CDR1 is DFQATT and CDR2 is SNEGSKA in the germline V gene (reference sequence). CDR3 size: 14 residues. The CDR3 DNA follows: TGCAGTGGGTCTCCTGGGAATAGCAATCAGCCCCAGCATTTT. Protein sequence: CSGSPGNSNQPQHF.

The gene calls are TRBV7-2 and TRBJ1-2; D not resolved. CDR1 is SGHTA, CDR2 FQGNSA, per germline. V lost 2 bases to trimming and J lost 4 bases, with 5 bases between them. This CDR3 is 12 amino acids long. The CDR3 DNA is TGTGCCAGCAGCTTATCTTCCTATGGCTACACCTTC. Its translation: CASSLSSYGYTF.

This clonotype turned up a few times. The CDR3 sequence is CASSASGGRGYTF. DNA of the CDR3: TGTGCCAGCAGTGCGTCCGGGGGGCGCGGCTACACCTTC. The gene calls are TRBV6-5 and TRBJ1-2; D might be TRBD1 (6 bases). Germline CDR1 and CDR2: MNHEY and SVGAGI. The CDR3 is made up of 13 amino acids. V lost 5 bases, J lost 8 bases, and 15 bases lay in between.

This clonotype has a count of ten or more. A much larger clone lies one base from this, so it may be a read error. The genes are TRBV14 and TRBJ2-2; no definite D call. The germline gives CDR1 SGHDN, CDR2 FVKESK. V was shortened by 3 bases and J by 7 bases, with 15 bases between the two germline ends. This CDR3 contains 15 residues. CDR3 nucleotides: TGTGCCAGCAGCCACGATTTCGGAAGAATCGGGGAGCTGTTTTTT. The encoded protein is CASSHDFGRIGELFF.

The sample holds many counts of this clonotype. The chain couples TRBV19 to TRBJ1-4; D is unclear. This CDR3 is 12 amino acids long. The V gene's germline CDR1 is LNHDA and CDR2 SQIVND (reference sequence). Trimming took 6 bases from V and 2 from J, leaving 4 bases between them. The CDR3 DNA is TGTGCCAGTAGCGGGACTAATGAAAAACTGTTTTTT. It encodes CASSGTNEKLFF.

The chain combines TRBV7-9 with TRBJ2-3; D is uncertain. Germline CDR1 and CDR2: SEHNR and FQNEAQ (reference sequence). V shed 3 bases and J shed 0 bases, with 7 bases lying between them. The CDR3 sequence is 14 residues long. The CDR3 loop reads CASSFRQSTDTQYF. The DNA of the CDR3 is TGTGCCAGCAGCTTCCGTCAGAGCACAGATACGCAGTATTTT.

The count of this clonotype is one. The genes are TRBV20-1 and TRBJ1-2; D is possibly TRBD1 (6 bases). There are 12 residues in the CDR3. CDR1 is DFQATT and CDR2 is SNEGSKA in the germline V gene (reference sequence). V was clipped by 4 bases and J by 6 bases, with 12 bases between them. The DNA for the CDR3 is TGCAGTGCTAACGACAGGATAGATGGCTACACCTTC. Residues: CSANDRIDGYTF.

The CDR3, as DNA: TGTGCCAGCAGTGACGGTTGGGCTAGCGGGAGTGTATCAGATACGCAGTATTTT. Protein product: CASSDGWASGSVSDTQYF. This chain uses TRBV2 with TRBJ2-3; 10 nucleotides agree with TRBD2. Trimming cost V 3 bases and J 4 bases; bases outside gene matches: 13. The CDR3 sequence is 18 residues long. Germline CDR1 and CDR2: SNHLY and FYNNEI.